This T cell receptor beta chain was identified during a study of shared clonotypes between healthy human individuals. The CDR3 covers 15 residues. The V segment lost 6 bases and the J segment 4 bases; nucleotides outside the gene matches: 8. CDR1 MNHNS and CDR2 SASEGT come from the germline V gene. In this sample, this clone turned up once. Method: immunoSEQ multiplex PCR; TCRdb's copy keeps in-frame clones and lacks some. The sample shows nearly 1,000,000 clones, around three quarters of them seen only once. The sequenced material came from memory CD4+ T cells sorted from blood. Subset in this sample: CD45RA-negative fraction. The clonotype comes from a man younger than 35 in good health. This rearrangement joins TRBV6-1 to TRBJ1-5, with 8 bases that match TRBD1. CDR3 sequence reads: CASREQRQGNQPQHF. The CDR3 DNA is TGTGCCAGCAGAGAACAGAGACAGGGGAATCAGCCCCAGCATTTT.